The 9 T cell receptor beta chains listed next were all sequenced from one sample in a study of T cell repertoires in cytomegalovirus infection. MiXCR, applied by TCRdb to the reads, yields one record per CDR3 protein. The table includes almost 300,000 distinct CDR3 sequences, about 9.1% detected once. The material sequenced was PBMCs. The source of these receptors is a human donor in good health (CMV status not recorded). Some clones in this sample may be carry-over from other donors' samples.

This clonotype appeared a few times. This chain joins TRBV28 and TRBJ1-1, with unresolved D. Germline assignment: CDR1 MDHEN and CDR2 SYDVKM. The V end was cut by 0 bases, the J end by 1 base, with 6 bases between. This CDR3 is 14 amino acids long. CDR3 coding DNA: TGTGCCAGCAGTTTATGGGGCCCGAACACTGAAGCTTTCTTT. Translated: CASSLWGPNTEAFF.

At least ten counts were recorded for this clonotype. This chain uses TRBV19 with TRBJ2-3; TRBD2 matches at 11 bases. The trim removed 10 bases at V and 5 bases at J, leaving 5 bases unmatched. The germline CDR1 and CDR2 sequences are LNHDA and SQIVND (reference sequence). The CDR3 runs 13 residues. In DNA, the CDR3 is TGTGCCACTCGCCTAGCGGGGGGAGATACGCAGTATTTT. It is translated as CATRLAGGDTQYF.

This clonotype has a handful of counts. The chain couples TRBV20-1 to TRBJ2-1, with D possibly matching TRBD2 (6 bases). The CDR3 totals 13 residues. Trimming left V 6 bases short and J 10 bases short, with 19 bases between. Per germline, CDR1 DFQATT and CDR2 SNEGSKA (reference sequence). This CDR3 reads CSAHGGALEEQFF. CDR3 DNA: TGCAGTGCCCACGGCGGGGCCCTCGAAGAGCAGTTCTTC.

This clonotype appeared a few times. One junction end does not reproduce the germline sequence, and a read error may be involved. The CDR3 protein is CASSLRAGLNSEAFF. The CDR3 nucleotides read TGCGCCAGCAGCTTGAGGGCGGGGCTGAACTCTGAAGCTTTCTTT. The V gene is TRBV5-1, the J gene TRBJ1-1; a weak D match, TRBD1 (5 bases). The CDR3 runs to 15 residues. Germline V gene lookup returns CDR1 SGHRS and CDR2 YFSETQ.

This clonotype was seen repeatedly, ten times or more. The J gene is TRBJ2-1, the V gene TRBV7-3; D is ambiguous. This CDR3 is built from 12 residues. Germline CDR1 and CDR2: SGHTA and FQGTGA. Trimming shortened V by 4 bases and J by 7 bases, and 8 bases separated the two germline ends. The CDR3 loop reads CASSSLPNEQFF. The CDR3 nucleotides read TGTGCCAGCAGCTCCCTCCCGAATGAGCAGTTCTTC.

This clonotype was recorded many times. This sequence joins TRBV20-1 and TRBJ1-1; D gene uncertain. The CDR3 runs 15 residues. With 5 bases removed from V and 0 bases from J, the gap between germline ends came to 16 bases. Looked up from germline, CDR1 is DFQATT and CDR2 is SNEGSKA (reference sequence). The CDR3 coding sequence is TGCAGTGCTCAGACGGTAAACTACATGAACACTGAAGCTTTCTTT. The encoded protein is CSAQTVNYMNTEAFF.

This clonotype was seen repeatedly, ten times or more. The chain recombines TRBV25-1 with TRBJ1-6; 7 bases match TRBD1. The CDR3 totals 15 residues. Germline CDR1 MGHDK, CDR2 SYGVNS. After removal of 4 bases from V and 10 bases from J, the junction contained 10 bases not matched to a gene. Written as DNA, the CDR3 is TGTGCCAGCAGTGTACAGGGGCCGCGCGAATCACCCCTCCACTTT. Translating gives CASSVQGPRESPLHF.

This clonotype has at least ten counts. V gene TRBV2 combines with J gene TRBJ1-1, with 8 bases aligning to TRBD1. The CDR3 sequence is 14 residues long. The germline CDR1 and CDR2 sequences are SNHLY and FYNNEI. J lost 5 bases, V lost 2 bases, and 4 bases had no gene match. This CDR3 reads CASSEQGARTEAFF. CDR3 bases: TGTGCCAGCAGTGAACAGGGGGCTCGGACTGAAGCTTTCTTT. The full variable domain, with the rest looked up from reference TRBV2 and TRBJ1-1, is EPEVTQTPSHQVTQMGQEVILRCVPISNHLYFYWYRQILGQKVEFLVSFYNNEISEKSEIFDDQFSVERPDGSNFTLKIRSTKLEDSAMYFCASSEQGARTEAFFGQGTRLTVV.

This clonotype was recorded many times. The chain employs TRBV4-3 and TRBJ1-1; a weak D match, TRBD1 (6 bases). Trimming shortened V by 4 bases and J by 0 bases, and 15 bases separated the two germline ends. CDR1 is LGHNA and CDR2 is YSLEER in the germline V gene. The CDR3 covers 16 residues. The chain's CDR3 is CASSLSPQGMNTEAFF. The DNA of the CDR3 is TGCGCCAGCAGCCTAAGTCCACAGGGCATGAACACTGAAGCTTTCTTT.